These T cell receptor beta chains were read from a single sample in a study of regulatory T cells in long-lasting Graves disease. TCRdb re-derived calls from the multiplex PCR reads in MiXCR, one entry per CDR3 protein. The data hold about 610,000 distinct CDR3 sequences, with approximately 16% observed a single time. This sample also belongs to another study, concerning T cells in Graves' hyperthyroidism and ophthalmopathy.

The source material was peripheral blood mononuclear cells (PBMCs), sampled at new diagnosis, from a patient treated with antithyroid drugs. These receptors originate from a man aged 18 to 30 with Graves disease. The CDR3 runs from the conserved cysteine through the conserved F or W. Fields, in order: D gene, J gene, V gene, clone size, CDR3 DNA, CDR3 protein. The D gene is left open where the match is weak. Part of the rows lack a size; the others show once, few, many or a class for expanded clones.

d_call: TRBD2; j_call: TRBJ2-7; v_call: TRBV4-1; clone_size: few; cdr3_nt: TGCGCCAGCAGCCAAGGGTTTCGGGGGAGGGAGGCCGAGCAGTACTTC; cdr3_aa: CASSQGFRGREAEQYF
d_call: TRBD2; j_call: TRBJ2-3; v_call: TRBV5-1; clone_size: .; cdr3_nt: TGCGCCAGCAGCCACCCTAGCGGGAGGGGAGATACGCAGTATTTT; cdr3_aa: CASSHPSGRGDTQYF
d_call: TRBD1; j_call: TRBJ1-5; v_call: TRBV18; clone_size: few; cdr3_nt: TGTGCCAGCTCACTGACGACAGGGACCCTTAATCAGCCCCAGCATTTT; cdr3_aa: CASSLTTGTLNQPQHF
d_call: .; j_call: TRBJ2-5; v_call: TRBV11-2; clone_size: many; cdr3_nt: TGTGCCAGCACCACGTTACCGGGGGCGGGGGAGACCCAGTACTTC; cdr3_aa: CASTTLPGAGETQYF
d_call: .; j_call: TRBJ1-1; v_call: TRBV11-3; clone_size: many; cdr3_nt: TGTGCCAGCAGTTCCCCCGGGGCAGGGACTGAAGCTTTCTTT; cdr3_aa: CASSSPGAGTEAFF
d_call: .; j_call: TRBJ2-7; v_call: TRBV5-1; clone_size: many; cdr3_nt: TGCGCCAGCAGCTTGGCCCCAACACAGTCCTACGAGCAGTACTTC; cdr3_aa: CASSLAPTQSYEQYF
d_call: .; j_call: TRBJ2-7; v_call: TRBV2; clone_size: many; cdr3_nt: TGTGCCAGCATAGGCGGATTCTCCTACGAGCAGTACTTC; cdr3_aa: CASIGGFSYEQYF
d_call: .; j_call: TRBJ1-6; v_call: TRBV6-4; clone_size: .; cdr3_nt: TGTGCCGGCTTTTCGAGGAACTCCTATAATTCACCCCTCCACTTT; cdr3_aa: CAGFSRNSYNSPLHF
d_call: TRBD2; j_call: TRBJ2-2; v_call: TRBV11-1; clone_size: many; cdr3_nt: TGTGCCAGCAGCCACCTCCCGGGACTAGAGACCGGGGAGCTGTTTTTT; cdr3_aa: CASSHLPGLETGELFF
d_call: TRBD2; j_call: TRBJ2-2; v_call: TRBV3-1; clone_size: .; cdr3_nt: TGTGCCAGCAGCCAAAGGTTACTAGCGGGAGGGGCGAACACCGGGGAGCTGTTTTTT; cdr3_aa: CASSQRLLAGGANTGELFF
d_call: .; j_call: TRBJ1-1; v_call: TRBV9; clone_size: few; cdr3_nt: TGTGCCAGCAGCGTAGTAGAATGGGCTGAAGCTTTCTTT; cdr3_aa: CASSVVEWAEAFF
d_call: TRBD1; j_call: TRBJ2-7; v_call: TRBV6-2/TRBV6-3; clone_size: many; cdr3_nt: TGTGCCAGCAGCTCCCGACAGGGGGCTTACGAGCAGTACTTC; cdr3_aa: CASSSRQGAYEQYF
d_call: TRBD2; j_call: TRBJ2-7; v_call: TRBV3-1; clone_size: many; cdr3_nt: TGTGCCAGCGGCAACCTAGCGGGACCCTACGAGCAGTACTTC; cdr3_aa: CASGNLAGPYEQYF
d_call: .; j_call: TRBJ1-3; v_call: TRBV20-1; clone_size: .; cdr3_nt: TGCAGTGCTCGTCGGGGGGCAGCTGGAAACACCATATATTTT; cdr3_aa: CSARRGAAGNTIYF
d_call: TRBD2; j_call: TRBJ2-5; v_call: TRBV5-1; clone_size: many; cdr3_nt: TGCGCCAGCAGCTTAGCGGGAGGTGCAGAGACCCAGTACTTC; cdr3_aa: CASSLAGGAETQYF
d_call: .; j_call: TRBJ1-1; v_call: TRBV28; clone_size: .; cdr3_nt: TGTGCCAGCAGTTTAAAGTCGGGAAGGAGCACTGAAGCTTTCTTT; cdr3_aa: CASSLKSGRSTEAFF
d_call: .; j_call: TRBJ2-5; v_call: TRBV6-1; clone_size: many; cdr3_nt: TGTGCCAGCTCTGACCCCGCGCGGGAGACCCAGTACTTC; cdr3_aa: CASSDPARETQYF
d_call: TRBD1; j_call: TRBJ2-7; v_call: TRBV20-1; clone_size: .; cdr3_nt: TGCAGTGCTGACCCGGGACAGGGGGCTGGCGAGCAGTACTTC; cdr3_aa: CSADPGQGAGEQYF
d_call: .; j_call: TRBJ2-1; v_call: TRBV7-9; clone_size: many; cdr3_nt: TGTGCCAGCAGCTTAAGGGACAAATCCTCCTACAATGAGCAGTTCTTC; cdr3_aa: CASSLRDKSSYNEQFF
d_call: TRBD1; j_call: TRBJ1-5; v_call: TRBV18; clone_size: .; cdr3_nt: TGTGCCAGCTCACCATCTTCAGGGGGCGTAAGCAATCAGCCCCAGCATTTT; cdr3_aa: CASSPSSGGVSNQPQHF
d_call: TRBD1; j_call: TRBJ2-7; v_call: TRBV10-3; clone_size: few; cdr3_nt: TGTGCCATCAGTATAGGGACAGGGGGATCGTACGAGCAGTACTTC; cdr3_aa: CAISIGTGGSYEQYF
d_call: .; j_call: TRBJ1-3; v_call: TRBV7-2; clone_size: many; cdr3_nt: TGTGCCAGCAGCTTAGTCGCGTACACTGGAAACACCATATATTTT; cdr3_aa: CASSLVAYTGNTIYF
d_call: .; j_call: TRBJ1-3; v_call: TRBV20-1; clone_size: .; cdr3_nt: TGCAGTGCTATTGACAGACGGGGTTCTGGAAACACCATATATTTT; cdr3_aa: CSAIDRRGSGNTIYF
d_call: TRBD2; j_call: TRBJ2-1; v_call: TRBV20-1; clone_size: .; cdr3_nt: TGCAGTGCTAAAGCGGGAGGGACTCACAATGAGCAGTTCTTC; cdr3_aa: CSAKAGGTHNEQFF
d_call: .; j_call: TRBJ2-2; v_call: TRBV3-1; clone_size: few; cdr3_nt: TGTGCCAGCAGCCCCTACCGGGACCACACCAGACTTACGAACACCGGGGAGCTGTTTTTT; cdr3_aa: CASSPYRDHTRLTNTGELFF
d_call: .; j_call: TRBJ2-7; v_call: TRBV2; clone_size: many; cdr3_nt: TGTGCCAGCAGTTCACAGGGCCACGATACCTACGAGCAGTACTTC; cdr3_aa: CASSSQGHDTYEQYF
d_call: TRBD2; j_call: TRBJ2-1; v_call: TRBV5-1; clone_size: .; cdr3_nt: TGCGCCAGCAGCTTGGTTGCTAGCGGGAGAAATGAGCAGTTCTTC; cdr3_aa: CASSLVASGRNEQFF
d_call: TRBD1; j_call: TRBJ2-3; v_call: TRBV2; clone_size: many; cdr3_nt: TGTGCCAGCAGTGGGGGACAGGGGGCAGATACGCAGTATTTT; cdr3_aa: CASSGGQGADTQYF
d_call: TRBD1; j_call: TRBJ2-7; v_call: TRBV28; clone_size: many; cdr3_nt: TGTGCCTGCTGGGGGACAGCTAGTGAGCAGTACTTC; cdr3_aa: CACWGTASEQYF
d_call: .; j_call: TRBJ2-1; v_call: TRBV3-1; clone_size: .; cdr3_nt: TGTGCCAGCAGCCAAGTCAGCTACAATGAGCAGTTCTTC; cdr3_aa: CASSQVSYNEQFF
d_call: .; j_call: TRBJ1-6; v_call: TRBV3-1; clone_size: many; cdr3_nt: TGTGCCAGCAGCCAAGACATACGGAATTCACCCCTCCACTTT; cdr3_aa: CASSQDIRNSPLHF
d_call: .; j_call: TRBJ2-1; v_call: TRBV20-1; clone_size: many; cdr3_nt: TGCAGTGCTGCCGGGGACGGATACAATGAGCAGTTCTTC; cdr3_aa: CSAAGDGYNEQFF
d_call: TRBD2; j_call: TRBJ2-7; v_call: TRBV6-5; clone_size: few; cdr3_nt: TGTGCCAGCAGTTCGACTAGCGGGAGTGCTAACGAGCAGTACTTC; cdr3_aa: CASSSTSGSANEQYF
d_call: .; j_call: TRBJ2-2; v_call: TRBV18; clone_size: few; cdr3_nt: TGTGCCAGCTCACCCGCAGGACCCACGAACACCGGGGAGCTGTTTTTT; cdr3_aa: CASSPAGPTNTGELFF
d_call: .; j_call: TRBJ1-4; v_call: TRBV12-3/TRBV12-4; clone_size: many; cdr3_nt: TGTGCCAGCAGTTTGGGGGGTCGGAGTGAAAAACTGTTTTTT; cdr3_aa: CASSLGGRSEKLFF
d_call: TRBD1; j_call: TRBJ2-7; v_call: TRBV6-5; clone_size: few; cdr3_nt: TGTGCCAGCAGTTACGACGGGACAGGGGGGTACGAGCAGTACTTC; cdr3_aa: CASSYDGTGGYEQYF
d_call: .; j_call: TRBJ1-6; v_call: TRBV18; clone_size: .; cdr3_nt: TGTGCCAGCTCTCCCCGGGACGGCGGTTCACCCCTCCACTTT; cdr3_aa: CASSPRDGGSPLHF
d_call: TRBD1; j_call: TRBJ2-5; v_call: TRBV6-2/TRBV6-3; clone_size: .; cdr3_nt: TGTGCCAGCAGTTACCGGCCAATTGACAGGGTCGTCCGTCAAGAGACCCAGTACTTC; cdr3_aa: CASSYRPIDRVVRQETQYF
d_call: .; j_call: TRBJ2-7; v_call: TRBV7-9; clone_size: few; cdr3_nt: TGTGCCAGCAGCTTATATTTGGGCTCCGAGCAGTACTTC; cdr3_aa: CASSLYLGSEQYF
d_call: TRBD2; j_call: TRBJ2-1; v_call: TRBV18; clone_size: .; cdr3_nt: TGTGCCAGCTCACCACAAAGCGGGGTCCTTAATGAGCAGTTCTTC; cdr3_aa: CASSPQSGVLNEQFF
d_call: .; j_call: TRBJ2-7; v_call: TRBV11-2; clone_size: many; cdr3_nt: TGTGCCAGCACCAAGGGGAGGGGGAGGTTGGACTACGAGCAGTACTTC; cdr3_aa: CASTKGRGRLDYEQYF
d_call: .; j_call: TRBJ1-5; v_call: TRBV27; clone_size: few; cdr3_nt: TGTGCCAGCAGTTTATCCTACAGACAGCCCCAGCATTTT; cdr3_aa: CASSLSYRQPQHF
d_call: .; j_call: TRBJ2-3; v_call: TRBV29-1; clone_size: .; cdr3_nt: TGCAGCGTTGACAGGTTTCTCACAGATACGCAGTATTTT; cdr3_aa: CSVDRFLTDTQYF